One T cell receptor beta chain is described in this entry. The CDR3 regions of TCR beta were amplified from RNA transcripts. An initial round of RT-PCR targeting the TCR CDR3 relied on the HTBI primer set. MiXCR was run by TCRdb on the multiplex PCR reads, yielding one entry per CDR3 protein. Of about 840,000 distinct CDR3 sequences listed, 35% to 45% are singletons. The germline CDR1 and CDR2 sequences are SGHDN and FVKESK. This CDR3 spans 15 amino acids. The ends were cut back, 3 bases at V and 3 bases at J, with 9 bases in the middle. This record comes from a study of T cells in Graves' hyperthyroidism and ophthalmopathy.

The sequenced sample consisted of blood. The sequence was obtained from a man younger than 35 with Graves' hyperthyroidism. V usage is TRBV14 and J usage is TRBJ1-6, with a possible D match to TRBD1 (5 bases). As DNA, the CDR3 is TGTGCCAGCAGCCATGGTAGGGGCTATAATTCACCCCTCCACTTT. Amino acid sequence: CASSHGRGYNSPLHF.